This TCR beta chain was captured by sequencing in a study of graft-versus-host responses after intestinal transplantation. General study points: Where graft-donor T cell macrochimerism was present, patients had high graft-versus-host to host-versus-graft clonal ratios in allografts.

About this clone: No antigen is known for it.

Germline V CDR1 and CDR2: MNHEY, SMNVEV (reference sequence). There are 13 residues in the CDR3. V shed 5 bases, J shed 5 bases, and the junction held 4 bases outside the gene matches. The repertoire was sequenced with immunoSEQ multiplex PCR; TCRdb's copy has only in-frame clones and lacks some. The data contain 65,000 to 90,000 clones, around 93% of them singletons. This TCR was recovered from a human donor who was the organ donor for an intestinal transplant. Sequenced here: unstimulated CD8+ T cells sorted from spleen or lymph node cells, sampled before transplant. This chain links TRBV27 with TRBJ2-3, with TRBD2 matching over 7 bases. CDR3 bases: TGTGCCAGCAGTAGCCCGGGGGGAGATACGCAGTATTTT. Protein sequence: CASSSPGGDTQYF.